Listed here is a single TCR beta chain. This record belongs to a study of blood T cell repertoires in COVID-19. Whole-study context: PBMCs, B-cell-depleted T cells, or T cells were the source of the cDNA or gDNA that made up the material.

TCRdb's table, derived via immunoSEQ multiplex PCR, lists solely in-frame clones and lacks some. The repertoire holds a few hundred thousand clones, approximately 75% seen once, with 9.2% in the top ten. The study recruited people aged roughly 18 to 89 years across around 24 US areas. Self-reported history from a screening survey and questionnaire set each donor's cohort. Two consecutive negative NP/OP PCR tests, clearance, or resolved symptoms defined Cohort 3 recovery. Material for sequencing was PBMCs or T cells enriched from blood (not recorded which). The receptor was isolated from a man aged 40-50 years who had recovered from COVID-19.

This CDR3 is CAITLESTDTQYF. The CDR3 DNA sequence: TGTGCCATCACCCTGGAGAGCACAGATACGCAGTATTTT. The V call is TRBV10-3, the J call TRBJ2-3; D not certain. This CDR3 spans 13 amino acids. V shed 7 bases and J shed 0 bases, with 8 bases lying between them. Per germline, CDR1 ENHRY and CDR2 SYGVKD.